This T cell receptor (beta chain) was recorded in a study of T cell responses to AZD1222 COVID-19 vaccine. CDR3 length: 19 residues. The table came from immunoSEQ multiplex PCR; TCRdb's copy has only in-frame clones and leaves some out. Of roughly 89,000 clones listed, roughly 88% were seen once; the top ten hold roughly 4.8%. Of note for this clone: Its specificity is not known.

Study-wide results and caveats: Reports say nearly half of spike-specific TCRs go after unmutated variant regions. The donor group comprised mostly white British people and more females; the analysis possibly underestimated clonal diversity.

Material: peripheral blood, obtained on day 0 of MenACWY control vaccination. The origin of this receptor is an adult in good health. The chain has TRBV7-5 and TRBJ2-7; TRBD2 is the table's D call, not checked against the DNA. TRBV7-5 is a pseudogene. CDR3 region: CARSLGLGTSGSFSYEQYF. The CDR3 nucleotides are TGTGCCAGAAGCTTAGGTCTAGGAACTAGCGGGAGTTTTTCCTACGAGCAGTACTTC.